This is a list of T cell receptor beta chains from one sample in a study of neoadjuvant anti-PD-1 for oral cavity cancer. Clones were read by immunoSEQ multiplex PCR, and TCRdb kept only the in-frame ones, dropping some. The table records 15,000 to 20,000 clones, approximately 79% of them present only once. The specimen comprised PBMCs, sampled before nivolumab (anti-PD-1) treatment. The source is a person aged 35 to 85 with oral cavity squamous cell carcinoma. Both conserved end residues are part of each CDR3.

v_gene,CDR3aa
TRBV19,CASSITTVTYEQYF
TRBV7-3,CASSLSPSGVETQYF
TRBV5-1,CASSLQGGSTDTQYF
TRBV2,CASSVLGGSTDTQYF
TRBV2,CASSPDITDTQYF
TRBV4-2,CASSHPLASVNTGELFF
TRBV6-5,CASRLGGLRQDTQYF
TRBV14,CASSPGGEQFF
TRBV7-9,CASSSTSGSSYEQYF
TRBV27,CASSLERPRGQGYEQYF
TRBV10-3,CAIRKDRDTEAFF
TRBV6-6,CASRDLDYRDEQFF
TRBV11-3,CASSLGSSGPDTQYF
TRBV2,CASRAGTSGNNEQFF
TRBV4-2,CASSQEATFYGYTF
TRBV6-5,CASSLAGGPSEQFF
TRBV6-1,CASSEGDVNRKTEAFF
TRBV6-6,CASSYSETFGYTF
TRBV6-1,CASRLSGPADTQYF
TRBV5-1,CASSLARDLTDTQYF
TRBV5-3,CARRFQDSNQPQHF
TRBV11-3,CASSLGHSTDTQYF
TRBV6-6,CASSYFTLTYSYEQYF
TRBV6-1,CASSEVWLGETQYF
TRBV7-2,CASSLVGGDTEAFF
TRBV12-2,CASRPRTVAYEQYF
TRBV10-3,CAIRSQIGGSYNEQFF
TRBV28,CASTKLGVPTYEQYF
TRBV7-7,CASSLSPTSGREDEQFF
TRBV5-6,CASSLLNSGGVYEQYF
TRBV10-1,CASSAGTGGFEQFF
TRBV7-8,CASSLWPGVQETQYF
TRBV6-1,CASSPLRTGTEAFF
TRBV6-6,CASSGTGNTYEQYF
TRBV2,CASSEGQGEQYF
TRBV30,CAWSLNTEAFF
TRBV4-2,CASSQVSRSEKLFF
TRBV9,CASSVGTSGTDTQYF
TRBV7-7,CASSLGTGNTIYF
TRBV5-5,CASSETGSKYF
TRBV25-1,CASNRQGFGDEQFF
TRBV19,CASSSQTSGIEQFF
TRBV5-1,CASSFTSGELFF
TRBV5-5,CASSWGGTPNTEAFF
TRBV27,CASSVWGGNTEAFF
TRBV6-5,CASSYALGLNTEAFF
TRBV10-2,CASSGPRGRDEQFF
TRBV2,CASSGQGTNTEAFF
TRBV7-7,CASSPGLMGYNEQFF
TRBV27,CASSLRASSYNEQFF
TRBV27,CASRKAGDSNEQFF
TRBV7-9,CASSSHRLTNEKLFF
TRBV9,CASSVGGSSYEQYF
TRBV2,CASSTGPAGLAGLKPGTGELFF
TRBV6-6,CASMASYSYEQYF
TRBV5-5,CASSPGQGTFGFGEEKLFF
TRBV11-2,CASSPQGATREQYF